This T cell receptor (beta chain) was captured by sequencing in a study of molecular identifiers for immune sequencing clone quantification (dated by TCRdb to between 2017 and 2018). General notes on the study: For a replicate experiment, the RNA from either approximately 20,000 or 100,000 naive CD8 T cells was divided into five aliquots, and four of those aliquots went on to sequencing. This methods study benchmarked molecular-identifier clustering-based TCR repertoire sequencing (MIDCIRS) and TCR RNA copy counting, using CD8 T cells to do so.

The library was generated by PCR. The run used a NextSeq 500. Bulk TCR libraries were generated as previously described, with the TCR primers listed in Table S5 used. Total RNA was purified with the Qiagen AllPrep DNA/RNA kit. Reads from multiple sequencing runs of the same library were pooled before analysis. On the study's bioinformatics: Only reads with exact TCR constant sequence were kept, trimmed to 150 nt, and grouped by their 12-nt molecular barcodes. Within each barcode group, reads were sub-clustered at a 15% Levenshtein threshold, and quality-weighted consensus sequences were built per RNA molecule. Non-functional sequences were removed, as were lower-count sequences one edit away from another. Based on fitting two negative binomial distributions, any barcode sub-cluster with under 20% of the maximum read count was discarded. TCRdb trimmed public reads at Q25 via fastp, called clones via MiXCR and kept in-frame beta chains. Rows are unified per CDR3 protein, each entry keeping the most common DNA and genes. These V and J calls originate from TCRdb's pipeline instead of the authors' own analysis. The sample yields approximately 680,000 distinct CDR3 sequences; less than 30% were counted once. 0.78% of the sample is in the top ten clones.

Overall study outcomes, separate from this receptor: The naive libraries included spiked-in Jurkat TCR RNA (roughly 9 copies' worth), and this RNA is not part of the donor repertoire. In CMV-specific effector cells, clones with more than 20 RNA copies contained over 97% of molecules, whereas in naive cells such clones contained under 1% of molecules. Modeling gave about 3 recovered TCR RNA copies per cell versus around 9.9 by digital PCR, implying approximately 30% capture efficiency. When barcode sub-clustering was not used, chimeric consensus sequences inflated TCR diversity, with chimeras reaching as high as 47%. A single cell's worth of spiked-in Jurkat TCR RNA was reported detectable even among under 1.3 million naive CD8 T cells. Highly expanded clone sizes could be underestimated if identical TCR molecules share a barcode.

The CDR3 runs 17 amino acids, cysteine and phenylalanine included. The sequence is cut down to CDR3 DNA, 51 bases in frame from base 1. CDR1 and CDR2 (MNHEY, SVGAGI) derive from the germline V gene. V loses 5 bases at its end and J loses 4 bases; junction bases beyond the gene matches: 9. Comment on this clonotype: The antigen it recognizes is unknown. A read error may be the cause here, since a much bigger clone is one base away.

Libraries of naive CD8 T cells were built from approximately 20,000 to 980,000 sorted cells, with 10%, 30% or 50% of the purified RNA used. On a BD FACSAria II, naive CD8 T cells were FACS-sorted as CD8+CD4-CCR7+CD45RA+ and collected into RLT Plus buffer. Detection sensitivity was tested by spiking Jurkat RNA equal to fewer than twelve TCR copies' worth into samples containing about 20,000-1,100,000 naive CD8 T cells. CD8 T cells were enriched with RosetteSep CD8+ T Cell Enrichment Cocktail and Ficoll-Paque, followed by ACK red cell lysis. The sequence came from a human donor in good health. Some libraries in this study had Jurkat cell RNA spiked in. Source material: naive CD8+ T cells from blood, with Jurkat cell RNA spiked in. The cell subset or site label for this specimen denotes: FACS-sorted CD8+CD4-CCR7+CD45RA+ naive T cells. The V gene is TRBV6-5 and the J gene is TRBJ2-3; 13 middle bases align to TRBD2. The nucleotides read TGTGCCAGCAGTCCCGGACTAGCGGGAGTAACGCCAGATACGCAGTATTTT. This codes for CASSPGLAGVTPDTQYF.